One and the same sample provided the 32 T cell receptor beta chains below, sequenced in a study of CD8 T cells in ankylosing spondylitis. Study observations and caveats: A motif of roughly eight highly homologous TCR beta variants was seen as apparently characteristic of ankylosing spondylitis blood.

MiXCR, applied by TCRdb to the 5' RACE reads, yields one record per CDR3 protein. The sample includes roughly 300,000 distinct CDR3 sequences, roughly 8% of them seen just once. For these receptors, no antigen is known. Sequencing was carried out using blood, either unsorted or a sorted T cell fraction (not recorded which). These receptor sequences come from a male donor with ankylosing spondylitis.

This chain connects TRBV6-1 to TRBJ2-7; TRBD2 matches 7 bases. Losses at the gene ends were 5 bases for V and 6 bases for J; bases not matched to a gene: 16. CDR1 MNHNS and CDR2 SASEGT come from the germline V gene. The CDR3 has 16 amino acids. The CDR3 spells CASSTPGGQGVPEQYF. CDR3 coding DNA: TGTGCCAGCAGTACCCCGGGAGGCCAGGGAGTCCCCGAGCAGTACTTC.

This clonotype was counted ten times or more. The genes are TRBV5-1 and TRBJ2-5, with D perhaps TRBD2 (5 bases). This CDR3 region has 14 residues. CDR1 SGHRS and CDR2 YFSETQ come from the germline V gene. V was pared by 2 bases and J by 1 base, with 9 bases between. The CDR3, as DNA: TGCGCCAGCAGCTTTGGGCGGGCCCAAGAGACCCAGTACTTC. Amino acids: CASSFGRAQETQYF.

A note on this clonotype: This CDR3 fails to terminate in the conserved phenylalanine or tryptophan, so it likely reflects a read error. V gene TRBV12-3 or TRBV12-4 combines with J gene TRBJ1-2; no reliable D call. Trimming removed 5 bases at V and 8 bases at J, with 15 bases between. This CDR3 has 13 amino acids. The DNA of the CDR3 is TGTGCCAGCAGTCATCTGGTAAAGGGAGGCTACACCTAC. Its protein product is CASSHLVKGGYTY.

This clonotype was found a few times. The chain uses TRBV27 and TRBJ1-1; perhaps TRBD1 as D (6 bases). The CDR3 runs to 13 residues. V was cut by 8 bases and J by 2 bases, with 12 bases left in between. Germline CDR1 and CDR2: MNHEY and SMNVEV (reference sequence). This chain's CDR3 is CASGRGRNTEAFF. The CDR3 DNA reads as TGTGCCAGCGGGCGGGGGCGAAACACTGAAGCTTTCTTT.

V is TRBV4-2 and J is TRBJ1-2, with 8 positions matching TRBD1. After removal of 2 bases from V and 5 bases from J, the junction contained 7 bases not matched to a gene. This CDR3 comprises 15 residues. Germline-derived CDR1 and CDR2 are LGHNA and YNFKEQ. The CDR3 protein is CASSQTQGAGYGYTF. DNA for the CDR3: TGTGCCAGCAGCCAAACCCAGGGGGCGGGATATGGCTACACCTTC.

This clonotype came up a few times. This sequence joins TRBV2 and TRBJ2-3; 10 bases fit TRBD2. The CDR3 length is 15 residues. V shed 8 bases, J shed 0 bases, and the junction held 5 bases outside the gene matches. Germline-derived CDR1 and CDR2 are SNHLY and FYNNEI. The CDR3 bases are TGTGCCAGCTCTGGGACTAGCGTAAGCACAGATACGCAGTATTTT. This sequence encodes CASSGTSVSTDTQYF.

This clonotype came up many times. J is TRBJ1-1 and V is TRBV5-6, with a possible D match to TRBD1 (5 bases). There are 13 residues in the CDR3. CDR1 is SGHDT, CDR2 YYEEEE, per germline. Trimming removed 6 bases from V and 0 bases from J, with 9 bases in between. The CDR3 region is CASNRQLNTEAFF. CDR3 coding DNA: TGTGCCAGCAACAGACAGCTGAACACTGAAGCTTTCTTT. Full variable domain (outside the CDR3, taken from reference TRBV5-6 and TRBJ1-1): DAGVTQSPTHLIKTRGQQVTLRCSPKSGHDTVSWYQQALGQGPQFIFQYYEEEERQRGNFPDRFSGHQFPNYSSELNVNALLLGDSALYLCASNRQLNTEAFFGQGTRLTVV.

This clonotype was observed many times. This chain connects TRBV7-3 to TRBJ2-1; TRBD2 aligns across 13 bases. The CDR3 extends over 18 amino acids. The V gene end was trimmed by 5 bases and the J gene end by 0 bases; junction bases not matched to a gene: 7. CDR1 and CDR2 (germline): SGHTA, FQGTGA. Here the CDR3 reads CASSPGLAGLSSYNEQFF. The CDR3 nucleotides read TGTGCCAGCAGCCCGGGACTAGCGGGGTTAAGCTCCTACAATGAGCAGTTCTTC.

The J gene is TRBJ2-7, the V gene TRBV5-1, with 9 bases lining up with TRBD2. The V gene's germline CDR1 is SGHRS and CDR2 YFSETQ. This CDR3 is 14 amino acids long. V lost 6 bases to trimming and J lost 2 bases; unmatched junction nucleotides: 6. CDR3 nucleotides: TGCGCCAGCAAGCTAGCGGGACCGACCTACGAGCAGTACTTC. This codes for CASKLAGPTYEQYF.

This clonotype was counted only a few times. This chain joins TRBV5-1 and TRBJ2-3; D not certain. The CDR3 loop spans 16 amino acids. The germline V and J ends were trimmed by 1 base and 2 bases, with 14 bases remaining between them. CDR1 is SGHRS and CDR2 is YFSETQ in the germline V gene. The CDR3 DNA reads as TGCGCCAGCAGCTTGATTTGGGGTCTAGACACAGATACGCAGTATTTT. Its protein is CASSLIWGLDTDTQYF. Variable domain in full (rest from reference TRBV5-1 and TRBJ2-3): KAGVTQTPRYLIKTRGQQVTLSCSPISGHRSVSWYQQTPGQGLQFLFEYFSETQRNKGNFPGRFSGRQFSNSRSEMNVSTLELGDSALYLCASSLIWGLDTDTQYFGPGTRLTVL.

V and J are TRBV29-1 and TRBJ2-5, with a weak D call TRBD2 (6 bases). Germline V lookup: CDR1 SQVTM, CDR2 ANQGSEA. There are 11 residues in the CDR3. V dropped 5 bases and J dropped 4 bases, with 8 bases sitting between them. CDR3 coding DNA: TGCAGCGTTTGGGGAGGAGAGACCCAGTACTTC. It is translated as CSVWGGETQYF. Full variable domain (outside the CDR3, taken from reference TRBV29-1 and TRBJ2-5): SAVISQKPSRDICQRGTSLTIQCQVDSQVTMMFWYRQQPGQSLTLIATANQGSEATYESGFVIDKFPISRPNLTFSTLTVSNMSPEDSSIYLCSVWGGETQYFGPGTRLLVL.

The chain combines TRBV27 with TRBJ2-1, with TRBD2 identical over 8 bases. The germline V gene encodes CDR1 MNHEY and CDR2 SMNVEV (reference sequence). CDR3 length: 12 amino acids. The J segment lost 11 bases and the V segment lost 6 bases, leaving 6 bases of the junction unmatched. CDR3 coding DNA: TGTGCCAGCAGATCAACTAGCGGTAAGCAGTTCTTC. It codes for CASRSTSGKQFF.

This clonotype was observed a handful of times. V and J are TRBV20-1 and TRBJ1-4; tentative D call: TRBD1 (5 bases). CDR3 size: 15 residues. Germline-derived CDR1 and CDR2 are DFQATT and SNEGSKA (reference sequence). V was pared by 3 bases and J by 0 bases, with 11 bases between. CDR3 nucleotide sequence: TGCAGTGCTAGGGGAGACAGTGCAACTAATGAAAAACTGTTTTTT. Translated: CSARGDSATNEKLFF.

The table lists this clonotype with a few counts. This rearrangement joins TRBV5-1 to TRBJ2-2; 10 bases align to TRBD2. Germline V gene data show CDR1 as SGHRS and CDR2 as YFSETQ. Unmatched junction bases numbered 7, after V lost 4 bases and J lost 4 bases. This CDR3 contains 16 residues. The CDR3 loop reads CASSQLAGPGTGELFF. CDR3 sequence (DNA): TGCGCCAGCAGCCAACTAGCGGGGCCGGGCACCGGGGAGCTGTTTTTT.

This chain links TRBV29-1 with TRBJ1-5; D not resolved. Trimming removed 6 bases from V and 0 bases from J, with 12 bases in between. CDR1 and CDR2 (germline): SQVTM, ANQGSEA. This CDR3 contains 14 residues. The CDR3 is CSVTDGYSNQPQHF. As DNA, the CDR3 is TGCAGCGTCACCGACGGGTATAGCAATCAGCCCCAGCATTTT.

This clonotype came up many times. The chain couples TRBV5-1 to TRBJ2-1, with 8 bases aligning to TRBD2. The CDR3 length is 13 residues. The germline V gene encodes CDR1 SGHRS and CDR2 YFSETQ. The J segment lost 15 bases and the V segment lost 0 bases, leaving 8 bases of the junction unmatched. The DNA of the CDR3 is TGCGCCAGCAGCTTGGGTGGCGGGAGGAGACTGTTCTTC. This encodes CASSLGGGRRLFF. Full variable domain (rest looked up from reference TRBV5-1 and TRBJ2-1): KAGVTQTPRYLIKTRGQQVTLSCSPISGHRSVSWYQQTPGQGLQFLFEYFSETQRNKGNFPGRFSGRQFSNSRSEMNVSTLELGDSALYLCASSLGGGRRLFFGPGTRLTVL.

This clonotype appeared many times. This chain uses TRBV5-6 with TRBJ2-7; 11 bases agree with TRBD2. Germline loops: CDR1 SGHDT, CDR2 YYEEEE. CDR3 length equals 14 residues. J was trimmed by 9 bases and V by 2 bases; bases with no gene match: 7. CDR3 DNA: TGTGCCAGCAGCTTTGGGACTAGCGGCGTGACGCAGTACTTC. Encoded protein: CASSFGTSGVTQYF.

The chain carries TRBV24-1 and TRBJ2-1, with D tentatively TRBD2 (6 bases). Trimming left V 1 base short and J 0 bases short, with 9 bases between. Germline CDR1 is KGHDR and CDR2 is SFDVKD. CDR3 size: 16 residues. The CDR3 DNA follows: TGTGCCACCAGTGATTTTGGAGGGAGCTCCTACAATGAGCAGTTCTTC. Encoded protein: CATSDFGGSSYNEQFF.

This clonotype was observed a handful of times. The chain employs TRBV7-9 and TRBJ2-7, with TRBD1 as a possible D gene (5 bases). This CDR3 comprises 14 residues. CDR1 is SEHNR and CDR2 is FQNEAQ in the germline V gene (reference sequence). V lost 5 bases to trimming and J lost 4 bases, with 15 bases between them. CDR3 loop: CASSPADRKYEQYF. CDR3 bases: TGTGCCAGCAGCCCCGCCGACAGAAAGTACGAGCAGTACTTC.

The V and J genes are TRBV7-9 and TRBJ2-7, with D perhaps matching TRBD1 (6 bases). Germline-derived CDR1 and CDR2 are SEHNR and FQNEAQ (reference sequence). The V and J ends lost 5 bases and 3 bases respectively, with 17 bases between them. This CDR3 contains 15 residues. The CDR3 protein is CASSQGHRILYEQYF. CDR3 bases: TGTGCCAGCAGCCAGGGACATCGGATACTCTACGAGCAGTACTTC.

This chain links TRBV20-1 with TRBJ1-5, with no clear D. V lost 3 bases to trimming and J lost 6 bases, with 15 bases between them. Germline CDR1 and CDR2: DFQATT and SNEGSKA (reference sequence). The length of the CDR3 is 14 residues. The CDR3 DNA is TGCAGTGCTAGTGAGGGCGGCAGAGGTCAGCCCCAGCATTTT. Its protein is CSASEGGRGQPQHF.

The gene calls are TRBV12-3 or TRBV12-4 and TRBJ1-5; 9 positions match TRBD1. Trimming removed 2 bases from V and 6 bases from J; junction bases left unmatched: 5. The CDR3 spans 15 residues. The CDR3 region has the DNA TGTGCCAGCAGTTTATGGGGACAGGGTAGTCAGCCCCAGCATTTT. Encoded protein: CASSLWGQGSQPQHF.

The V call is TRBV27, the J call TRBJ2-7; D is unresolved. The CDR3 has 13 residues. V was cut by 7 bases and J by 5 bases, with 15 bases left in between. The germline gives CDR1 MNHEY, CDR2 SMNVEV (reference sequence). The CDR3 sequence: CASNSGRRDEQYF. The CDR3, as DNA: TGTGCCAGCAATTCGGGCAGGAGAGACGAGCAGTACTTC.

The J gene is TRBJ2-2, the V gene TRBV5-1, with D possibly being TRBD1 (5 bases). The CDR3 is 14 amino acids. Trimming stripped 4 bases from V and 5 bases from J, with 12 bases between. Germline values: CDR1 SGHRS, CDR2 YFSETQ. The chain's CDR3 is CASSLSGLTGELFF. CDR3 bases: TGCGCCAGCAGCCTATCAGGGTTAACCGGGGAGCTGTTTTTT.

This clonotype was picked up many times. The chain combines TRBV10-3 with TRBJ2-7; TRBD2 matches 8 bases. CDR3 size: 15 residues. Germline V lookup: CDR1 ENHRY, CDR2 SYGVKD. Trimming at V came to 3 bases and at J to 3 bases, leaving 7 bases not matched to a gene. The CDR3 DNA is TGTGCCATCAGTGAAGGGGTTAGCGGGATCTACGAGCAGTACTTC. It yields the protein CAISEGVSGIYEQYF.

This clonotype showed up just a few times. The chain uses TRBV4-2 and TRBJ1-5; the D gene is possibly TRBD1 (5 bases). In germline, CDR1 is LGHNA, CDR2 YNFKEQ. The V end was cut by 4 bases, the J end by 3 bases, with 16 bases between. CDR3 length: 16 residues. The CDR3 protein is CASSPDLRQSNQPQHF. The CDR3 DNA follows: TGTGCCAGCAGCCCCGACCTTAGACAGTCCAATCAGCCCCAGCATTTT.

This clonotype was seen a handful of times. The chain joins TRBV12-3 or TRBV12-4 to TRBJ1-1; D ambiguous. The CDR3 loop spans 13 amino acids. Between the trimmed V and J ends, which lost 3 bases and 8 bases, there was a span of 13 bases. The CDR3 protein is CASSFWTPAEAFF. The DNA for the CDR3 is TGTGCCAGCAGTTTTTGGACGCCGGCGGAAGCTTTCTTT.

V usage is TRBV7-6 and J usage is TRBJ2-3; TRBD2 agrees at 10 bases. Per germline, CDR1 SGHVS and CDR2 FNYEAQ. There are 18 residues in the CDR3. Unmatched junction bases numbered 11, after V lost 1 base and J lost 4 bases. The CDR3 bases are TGTGCCAGCAGCTTAGAAGCGGGAGGGCCGTGGTGGGCAGATACGCAGTATTTT. This sequence encodes CASSLEAGGPWWADTQYF.

In this sample, this clonotype turned up a few times. CDR3 region: CSAREYRQGTNEKLFF. The CDR3 region has the DNA TGCAGTGCTAGAGAATACCGACAGGGAACTAATGAAAAACTGTTTTTT. The rearrangement links TRBV20-1 to TRBJ1-4; 7 nucleotides line up with TRBD1. The CDR3 sequence is 16 residues long. V lost 0 bases to trimming and J lost 1 base; unmatched junction nucleotides: 5. Germline V CDR1 and CDR2: DFQATT, SNEGSKA (reference sequence).

The chain joins TRBV7-6 to TRBJ2-7; TRBD2 is a possible D gene (5 bases). V was pared by 5 bases and J by 4 bases, with 12 bases between. Germline CDR1 SGHVS, CDR2 FNYEAQ. The CDR3 consists of 13 residues. The CDR3 region has the DNA TGTGCCAGCAGCCGAGGGCCATCGTACGAGCAGTACTTC. It encodes CASSRGPSYEQYF.

This chain links TRBV29-1 with TRBJ2-1, with D possibly TRBD2 on 6 matching bases. CDR1 and CDR2 from the germline V gene are SQVTM and ANQGSEA. The germline V and J ends were trimmed by 4 bases and 9 bases, with 16 bases remaining between them. The CDR3 has 13 amino acids. CDR3 region: CSVAERGIGEQFF. The CDR3, as DNA: TGCAGCGTTGCCGAACGGGGGATCGGTGAGCAGTTCTTC.

The J gene is TRBJ2-7, the V gene TRBV5-1, with 10 bases identical to TRBD2. The CDR3 covers 14 residues. The V segment lost 6 bases and the J segment 7 bases; nucleotides outside the gene matches: 10. The germline gives CDR1 SGHRS, CDR2 YFSETQ. CDR3 nucleotides: TGCGCCAGCAACCCAGGACTAGCGGTATCGGAGCAGTACTTC. Residues: CASNPGLAVSEQYF. Combining the CDR3 with reference TRBV5-1 and TRBJ2-7 gives the whole variable domain KAGVTQTPRYLIKTRGQQVTLSCSPISGHRSVSWYQQTPGQGLQFLFEYFSETQRNKGNFPGRFSGRQFSNSRSEMNVSTLELGDSALYLCASNPGLAVSEQYFGPGTRLTVT.